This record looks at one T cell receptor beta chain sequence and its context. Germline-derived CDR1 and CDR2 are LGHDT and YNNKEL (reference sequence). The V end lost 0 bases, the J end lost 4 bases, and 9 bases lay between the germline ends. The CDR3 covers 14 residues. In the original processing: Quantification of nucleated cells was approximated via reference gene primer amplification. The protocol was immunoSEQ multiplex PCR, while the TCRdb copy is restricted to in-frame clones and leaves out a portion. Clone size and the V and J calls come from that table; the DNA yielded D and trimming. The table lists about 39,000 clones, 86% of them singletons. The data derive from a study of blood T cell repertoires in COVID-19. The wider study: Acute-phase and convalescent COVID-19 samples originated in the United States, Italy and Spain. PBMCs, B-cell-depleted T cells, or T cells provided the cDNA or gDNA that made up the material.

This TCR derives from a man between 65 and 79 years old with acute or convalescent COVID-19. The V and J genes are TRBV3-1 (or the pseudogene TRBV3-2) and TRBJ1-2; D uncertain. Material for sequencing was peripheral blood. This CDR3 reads CASSQDNGAYGYTF. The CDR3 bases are TGTGCCAGCAGCCAAGATAACGGAGCCTATGGCTACACCTTC.